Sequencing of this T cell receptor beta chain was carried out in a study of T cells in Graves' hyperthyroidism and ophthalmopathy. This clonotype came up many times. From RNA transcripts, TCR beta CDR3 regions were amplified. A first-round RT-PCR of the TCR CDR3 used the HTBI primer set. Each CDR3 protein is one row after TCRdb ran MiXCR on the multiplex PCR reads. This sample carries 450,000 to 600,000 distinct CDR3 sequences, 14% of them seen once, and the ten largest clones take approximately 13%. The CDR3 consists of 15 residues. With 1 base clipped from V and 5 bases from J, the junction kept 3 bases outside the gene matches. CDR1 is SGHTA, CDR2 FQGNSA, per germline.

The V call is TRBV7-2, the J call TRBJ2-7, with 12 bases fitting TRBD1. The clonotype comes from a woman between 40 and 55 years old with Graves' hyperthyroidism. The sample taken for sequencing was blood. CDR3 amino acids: CASSLVGQGAHEQYF. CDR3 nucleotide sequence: TGTGCCAGCAGCTTAGTGGGACAGGGGGCCCACGAGCAGTACTTC.